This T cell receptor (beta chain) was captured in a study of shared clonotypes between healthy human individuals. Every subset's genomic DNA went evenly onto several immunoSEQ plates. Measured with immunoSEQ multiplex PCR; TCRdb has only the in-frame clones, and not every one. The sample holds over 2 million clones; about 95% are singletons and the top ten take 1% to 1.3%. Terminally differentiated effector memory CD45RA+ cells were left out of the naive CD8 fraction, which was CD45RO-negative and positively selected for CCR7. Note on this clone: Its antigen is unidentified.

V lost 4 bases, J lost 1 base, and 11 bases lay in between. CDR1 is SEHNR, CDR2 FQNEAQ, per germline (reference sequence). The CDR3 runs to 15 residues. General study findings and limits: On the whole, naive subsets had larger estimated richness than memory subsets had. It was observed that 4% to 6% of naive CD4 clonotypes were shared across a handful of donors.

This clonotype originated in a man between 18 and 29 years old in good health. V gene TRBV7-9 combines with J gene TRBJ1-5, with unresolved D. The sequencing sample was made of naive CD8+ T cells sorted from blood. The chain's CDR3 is CASSSTNGSNQPQHF. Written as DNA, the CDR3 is TGTGCCAGCAGCTCCACCAACGGAAGCAATCAGCCCCAGCATTTT.